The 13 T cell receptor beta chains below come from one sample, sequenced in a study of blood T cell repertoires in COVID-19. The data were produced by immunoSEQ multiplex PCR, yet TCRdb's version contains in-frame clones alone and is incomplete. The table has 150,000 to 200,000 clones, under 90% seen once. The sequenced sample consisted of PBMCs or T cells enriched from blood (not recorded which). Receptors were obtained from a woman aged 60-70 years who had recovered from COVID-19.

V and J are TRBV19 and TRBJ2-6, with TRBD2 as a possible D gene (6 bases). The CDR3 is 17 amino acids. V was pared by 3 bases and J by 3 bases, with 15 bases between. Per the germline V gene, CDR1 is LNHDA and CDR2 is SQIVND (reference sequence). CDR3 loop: CASSIGGPLNGANVLTF. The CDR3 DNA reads TGTGCCAGTAGTATCGGGGGTCCTCTTAATGGGGCCAACGTCCTGACTTTC.

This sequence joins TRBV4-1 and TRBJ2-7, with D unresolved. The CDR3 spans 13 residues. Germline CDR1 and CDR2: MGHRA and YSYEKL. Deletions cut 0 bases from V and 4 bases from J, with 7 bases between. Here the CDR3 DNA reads TGCGCCAGCAGCCAAGAGGCAAATTACGAGCAGTACTTC. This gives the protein CASSQEANYEQYF.

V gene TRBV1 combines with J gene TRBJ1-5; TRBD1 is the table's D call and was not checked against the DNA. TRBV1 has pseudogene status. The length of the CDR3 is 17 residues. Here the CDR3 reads CTSSHLYTGVGNQPQHF. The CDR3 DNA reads TGCACCAGCAGCCATCTTTACACAGGGGTAGGCAATCAGCCCCAGCATTTT.

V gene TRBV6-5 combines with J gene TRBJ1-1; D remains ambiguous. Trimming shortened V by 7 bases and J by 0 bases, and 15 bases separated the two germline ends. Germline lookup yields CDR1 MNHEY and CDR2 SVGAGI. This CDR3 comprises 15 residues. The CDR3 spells CASILGSTVNTEAFF. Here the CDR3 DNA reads TGTGCCAGCATCCTAGGCTCGACTGTGAACACTGAAGCTTTCTTT.

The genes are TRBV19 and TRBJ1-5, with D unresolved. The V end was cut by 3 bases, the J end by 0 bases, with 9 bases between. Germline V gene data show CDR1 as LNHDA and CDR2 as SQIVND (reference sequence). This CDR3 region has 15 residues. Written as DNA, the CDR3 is TGTGCCAGTAGTATGGCAGTATATAGCAATCAGCCCCAGCATTTT. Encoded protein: CASSMAVYSNQPQHF.

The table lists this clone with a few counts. The CDR3, as DNA: TGCGCCAGCAGCTTGGGTGTGGGGCCCAATCAGCCCCAGCATTTT. Residues: CASSLGVGPNQPQHF. V is TRBV5-1 and J is TRBJ1-5; possible D gene TRBD1, 5 bases. Trimming removed 0 bases from V and 3 bases from J, with 10 bases in between. This CDR3 has 15 amino acids. CDR1 SGHRS and CDR2 YFSETQ come from the germline V gene.

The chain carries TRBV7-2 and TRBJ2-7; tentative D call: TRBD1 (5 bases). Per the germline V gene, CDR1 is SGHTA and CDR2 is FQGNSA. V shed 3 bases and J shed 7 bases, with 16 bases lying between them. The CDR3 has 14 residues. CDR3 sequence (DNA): TGTGCCAGCAGCTTCCTGGGGCTAGGGCGGGAGCAGTACTTC. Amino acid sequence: CASSFLGLGREQYF.

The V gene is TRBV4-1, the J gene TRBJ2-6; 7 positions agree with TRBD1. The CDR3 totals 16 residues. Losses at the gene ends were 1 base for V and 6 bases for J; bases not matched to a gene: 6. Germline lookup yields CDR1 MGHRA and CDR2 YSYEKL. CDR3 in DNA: TGCGCCAGCAGCCAAGGACAGGGATTTTTGGCCAACGTCCTGACTTTC. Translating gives CASSQGQGFLANVLTF.

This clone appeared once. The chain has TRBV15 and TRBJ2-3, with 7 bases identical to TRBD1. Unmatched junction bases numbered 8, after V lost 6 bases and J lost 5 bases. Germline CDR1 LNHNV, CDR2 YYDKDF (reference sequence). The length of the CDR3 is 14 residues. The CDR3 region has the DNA TGTGCCACCAGTCGTAAGGGGGCTGGAGATACGCAGTATTTT. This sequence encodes CATSRKGAGDTQYF.

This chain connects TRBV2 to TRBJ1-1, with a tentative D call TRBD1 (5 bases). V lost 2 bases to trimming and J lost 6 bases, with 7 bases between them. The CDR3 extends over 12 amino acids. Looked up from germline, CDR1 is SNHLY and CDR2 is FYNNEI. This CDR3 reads CASSELGAEAFF. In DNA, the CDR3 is TGTGCCAGCAGTGAATTAGGGGCTGAAGCTTTCTTT.

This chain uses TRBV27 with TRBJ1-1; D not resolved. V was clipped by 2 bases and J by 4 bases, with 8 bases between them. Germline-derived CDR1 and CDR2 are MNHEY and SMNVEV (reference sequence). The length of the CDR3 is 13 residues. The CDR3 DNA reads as TGTGCCAGCAGTTTAAAAGGGAGCACTGAAGCTTTCTTT. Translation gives CASSLKGSTEAFF.

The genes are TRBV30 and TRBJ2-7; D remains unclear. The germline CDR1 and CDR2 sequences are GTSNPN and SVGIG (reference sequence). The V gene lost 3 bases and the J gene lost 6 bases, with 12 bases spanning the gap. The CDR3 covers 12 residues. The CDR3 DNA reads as TGTGCCTGGAGCCGGCAGCGACGCGAGCAGTACTTC. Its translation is CAWSRQRREQYF.

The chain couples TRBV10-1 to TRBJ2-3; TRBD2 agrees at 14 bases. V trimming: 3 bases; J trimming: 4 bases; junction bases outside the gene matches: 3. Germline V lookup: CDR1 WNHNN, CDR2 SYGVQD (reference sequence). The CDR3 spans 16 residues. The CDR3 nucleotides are TGCGCCAGCAGTGATCCGGGACTAGCGGGGGCAGATACGCAGTATTTT. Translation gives CASSDPGLAGADTQYF.